This record looks at one T cell receptor beta chain sequence and its context. This record belongs to a study of shared T cell receptors in the human thymus. V dropped 2 bases and J dropped 1; count of bases not matched to a gene: 10. The germline V gene encodes CDR1 LNHDA and CDR2 SQIVND (reference sequence). This CDR3 is 18 amino acids long. Here immunoSEQ multiplex PCR was the method, and the copy in TCRdb shows in-frame clones only, minus some. The sample lists 700,000 or so clones, 80% to 90% occurring once. This sample was also put to use in a study of human thymus T cells. That investigation notes: Healthy Finnish infants undergoing corrective surgery for congenital heart defects provided the donor material. Thymus tissue for the work was resected from patients undergoing corrective heart surgery. Thymic and blood repertoires appeared to carry a bias in their V and J gene usage.

The rearrangement joins TRBV19 to TRBJ1-4; 7 bases are shared with TRBD1. The receptor was derived from a girl less than two years old with a congenital heart defect. Material for sequencing was thymocytes. CDR3 protein: CASSIPSTQGGTNEKLFF. The CDR3 bases are TGTGCCAGTAGTATACCTTCGACTCAGGGGGGAACTAATGAAAAACTGTTTTTT.